The subject of this entry is one T cell receptor beta chain. Its specificity is not known. At one boundary the junction diverges from the germline segment, which might be a read error. These data are taken from a study of tumor-infiltrating lymphocytes in primary liver carcinoma. Whole-study findings and limits: It was tumor-adjacent and tumor-blood pairs that overlapped less than tumor region pairs did.

CDR1 is SGHDN and CDR2 is FVKESK in the germline V gene. CDR3 size: 16 residues. Starting from around 0.45 ug of total RNA, TCR beta cDNA was produced with a primer in the constant region. ARM-PCR was slightly modified, and three nested multiplex PCR rounds with it gave rise to the TCR beta libraries. With TRBV1-TRBV30 forward primers and a C-beta reverse primer, the first two PCR rounds were run for around 10 cycles each. TCRdb re-analysed the multiplex PCR reads in MiXCR, keeping a single row per CDR3 protein. The sample holds just under 95,000 distinct CDR3 sequences, about 73% seen once. Co-extraction yielded RNA and DNA from 20-30 mg of unsorted bulk tissue. Chronic HBV infection was present, with no prior treatment.

The TCR sequence derives from a man aged 35 to 55 with primary liver carcinoma and hepatitis B virus infection. The V call is TRBV14, the J call TRBJ2-7; D may be TRBD1 (6 bases). Input material: tumor-adjacent normal liver tissue. CDR3 in amino acids: CASSRLGTLSSYELYF. For the CDR3, the DNA is TGTGCCAGCAGCCGCCTTGGGACACTTAGCTCCTACGAGCTGTACTTC.